This is a list of T cell receptor beta chains from one sample in a study of OX40 agonist ivuxolimab in advanced cancers. Generated by immunoSEQ multiplex PCR, the TCRdb table keeps only in-frame clones and is missing some. The sample has about 64,000 clones; around 83% are singletons. Material: CD4+ or CD8+ T cells sorted from blood, obtained in a trial of the OX40 agonist ivuxolimab. These receptors originate from an adult with an advanced solid tumor such as melanoma, head and neck, liver or kidney cancer. CDR3s include the opening cysteine and the closing phenylalanine or tryptophan. A D gene is named only where the DNA matches it firmly. Clone size, where shown, is once, few, many, or a class for clones that have expanded.

j_call	clone_size	d_call	v_call	cdr3_nt	cdr3_aa
TRBJ1-1	.	TRBD1	TRBV7-9	TGTGCCAGCCGGCCAGGACAGGGGTCAGGTGAAGCTTTCTTT	CASRPGQGSGEAFF
TRBJ1-1	.	.	TRBV29-1	TGCAGCGCCGACAGGAACACTGAAGCTTTCTTT	CSADRNTEAFF
TRBJ1-4	.	.	TRBV2	TGTGCCAGCCATCCCGGGAGGGGCGGTGAAAAACTGTTTTTT	CASHPGRGGEKLFF
TRBJ2-3	.	.	TRBV11-2	TGTGCCAGCAGCCCAACTGGGCCTAATGGAGATACGCAGTATTTT	CASSPTGPNGDTQYF
TRBJ1-4	few	TRBD1	TRBV10-3	TGTGCCATCAGTGAGGGACCCGACAGGGGGCACGAAAAACTGTTTTTT	CAISEGPDRGHEKLFF
TRBJ1-1	few	.	TRBV30	TGTGCCTGGAGCGAACCCCTCACTGAAGCTTTCTTT	CAWSEPLTEAFF
TRBJ1-3	once	.	TRBV7-9	TGTGCCAGCGGCAGGGGAGCGGGAAACACCATATATTTT	CASGRGAGNTIYF
TRBJ2-7	.	.	TRBV14	TGTGCCAGCGGAAACACGGGAGAGAACGAGCAGTACTTC	CASGNTGENEQYF
TRBJ1-5	.	.	TRBV2	TGTGCCAGCAGTGCCGTGAGGAATCAGCCCCAGCATTTT	CASSAVRNQPQHF
TRBJ2-7	.	TRBD2	TRBV6-1	TGTGCCAGCAGTGAGGGGGGGAGCCGGTCCTACGAGCAGTACTTC	CASSEGGSRSYEQYF
TRBJ1-1	.	.	TRBV30	TGTGCCTGGAGAGAACAGTCATACACTGAAGCTTTCTTT	CAWREQSYTEAFF
TRBJ1-1	.	.	TRBV12-2	TGTGCAAGTCGCTTACCCGTCACTGAAGCTTTCTTT	CASRLPVTEAFF